The 5 T cell receptor beta chains reported below all come from one sample, sequenced in a study of blood T cell repertoires in COVID-19. Libraries were prepared by immunoSEQ multiplex PCR; TCRdb keeps only in-frame clonotypes and omits some of them. In the table there are hundreds of thousands of clones, 85% to 90% of which are singletons. The sample taken for sequencing was peripheral blood. These receptors were taken from a woman in her thirties with COVID-19, enrolled during active disease.

The V and J genes are TRBV6-2 or TRBV6-3 and TRBJ1-2, with D possibly matching TRBD1 (6 bases). The V gene lost 5 bases and the J gene lost 5 bases, with 12 bases spanning the gap. This CDR3 comprises 13 residues. Germline V gene sequence: CDR1 MNHEY, CDR2 SVGEGT. CDR3 amino acids: CASSHRQDYGYTF. CDR3 bases: TGTGCCAGCAGTCACCGACAGGATTATGGCTACACCTTC.

This rearrangement joins TRBV25-1 to TRBJ2-3; D might be TRBD2 (5 bases). Germline CDR1 MGHDK, CDR2 SYGVNS. Trimming left V 8 bases short and J 5 bases short, with 8 bases between. The CDR3 totals 11 residues. The CDR3 here is CASRTGDTQYF. CDR3 coding DNA: TGTGCCAGCCGGACTGGAGATACGCAGTATTTT.

For this clone: Other DNA sequences of this sample code for an identical CDR3. The chain carries TRBV5-6 and TRBJ1-2, with D unresolved. This CDR3 is 13 amino acids long. Trimming pared 0 bases from V and 4 bases from J, leaving 7 bases between. Per the germline V gene, CDR1 is SGHDT and CDR2 is YYEEEE. The CDR3 coding sequence is TGTGCCAGCAGCTTGGGTCAGATCTATGGCTACACCTTC. Encoded protein: CASSLGQIYGYTF.

The chain links TRBV28 to TRBJ1-2, with 8 bases matching TRBD1. The CDR3 is made up of 17 amino acids. Losses at the gene ends were 5 bases for V and 4 bases for J; bases not matched to a gene: 15. Germline V gives CDR1 MDHEN, CDR2 SYDVKM. CDR3 nucleotides: TGTGCCAGCAGTACCCCCACAATGACAGGGGAGGGCTATGGCTACACCTTC. This encodes CASSTPTMTGEGYGYTF.

The CDR3 sequence: CASSQRGGRSYEQYF. CDR3 nucleotides: TGTGCCAGCAGCCAACGCGGGGGTCGGTCCTACGAGCAGTACTTC. The V call is TRBV5-4, the J call TRBJ2-7; 7 bases agree with TRBD2. The CDR3 runs to 15 residues. Germline lookup yields CDR1 SGHNT and CDR2 YYREEE (reference sequence). Trimming cost V 4 bases and J 1 base; bases outside gene matches: 8.